The sequence of this TCR beta chain was determined in a study of neurological immune-mediated disorders (dated by TCRdb to the late 2010s). In terms of the full investigation: The study compared peripheral blood TCR-beta repertoires of HTLV-I-associated myelopathy (HAM/TSP) patients, multiple sclerosis patients and healthy controls using UMI-based sequencing. The approximately 100 TCR-beta libraries included longitudinal samples, technical triplicates and paired sorted CD4+ and CD8+ T-cell subsets alongside PBMC samples. Longitudinal HAM/TSP and healthy donors had 3 time-points each (about 3-45 month intervals). The cohort was made up of 68 subjects, consisting of about 15 HAM/TSP patients, some 34 multiple sclerosis patients and about 20 healthy controls.

This clonotype was counted at least ten times. Its target antigen remains unknown. The sample holds no much larger clone one base away, and base qualities are not on file. General findings and caveats noted by the study authors: TCR clonal expansion was greatest in HAM/TSP patients and smallest in MS patients, who ranked below even healthy controls. Across subjects, expanded clones never shared an identical CDR3 amino acid sequence, which suggests that the TCR-beta repertoires in every group were private.

CDR1 SGHRS and CDR2 YFSETQ were looked up in the germline V gene. The CDR3 holds 15 amino acids from the cysteine to the phenylalanine. The kept DNA is CDR3 alone, 45 bases in frame from the first base. Unmatched junction bases come to 7, with V trimmed by 4 bases and J by 4 bases. cDNA was synthesized by template-switch 5'RACE using a primer with a 10-nucleotide random unique molecular identifier that tagged each TCR transcript. Over 180 million TCR-beta sequences, covering 15-18 subjects, were produced in each sequencing run. The RNeasy kit was used to extract total RNA. TCR-beta VDJ regions were amplified with primers for the TCR constant region and the 5'RACE anchor, using the KAPA Real-time Library Amplification kit. A first PCR added sample indexes and Illumina adaptors, and a second PCR then raised library yield. After Ampure bead purification, the TCR product of roughly 650 bp was size-selected on a 2% E-gel SizeSelection system. Before pooling, library quality was assessed on a Bioanalyzer, concentration was determined with Qubit, and library quantification was performed with the Kapa Library Quantification kit. Paired-end 2 x 150 bp sequencing of the libraries was performed on an Illumina HiSeq 2500. To increase sequence diversity, roughly 24-30% phiX was spiked into each library pool. The study's processing was this. Quality-filtered reads were processed with the UMI-based MiGEC pipeline, and over 85% of raw TCR sequences were removed by the MiGEC pipeline during error correction. IMGT germline references were used for alignment of VDJ genes, and clonotypes were defined by a unique CDR3 amino acid sequence together with V-J genes. Clonal expansion, Shannon diversity, and CDR3 relatedness (CalcPairwiseDistances, ClusterSamples) were evaluated with VDJtools, and phylogenetic trees were built with CLCbio workbench. A clone was classed as expanded if it had 8 or more unique UMIs, a cutoff based on coefficient-of-variation modelling across technical triplicates. Starting from the raw public reads, TCRdb applied fastp trimming at Q25, assembled clones with MiXCR and retained in-frame beta chains. Entries are consolidated by CDR3 protein sequence, retaining the most common genes and DNA. The V and J calls were determined by TCRdb, not by the authors. A total of about 49,000 distinct CDR3 sequences appear in this sample, around 13% of them only once. The top ten hold roughly 4.8% of the sample.

The meaning of the sample's time point label: longitudinal time-point 2. Libraries from unsorted PBMCs were made from 2 million PBMCs kept in RNAlater at -80 degrees C until RNA extraction. Peripheral blood underwent Ficoll-Hypaque density gradient centrifugation to isolate PBMCs, which were then cryopreserved in liquid nitrogen. The receptor chain draws on TRBV5-1 and TRBJ1-3; 8 of the junction bases match TRBD1. Material for sequencing was PBMCs. This sequence originates from a male donor with HTLV-1-associated myelopathy (HAM/TSP). The CDR3 protein is CASSLRTGTGNTIYF. The nucleotide sequence is TGCGCCAGCAGCCTTCGGACAGGGACGGGAAACACCATATATTTT.